Below, 11 T cell receptor beta chains from the same sample are listed, as sequenced in a study of blood T cell repertoires in COVID-19. Method: immunoSEQ multiplex PCR; TCRdb's copy keeps in-frame clones and lacks some. This sample has under 250,000 clones; roughly 80% occur once, and the top ten carry about 2.5%. The sequenced sample was peripheral blood. All receptors derive from a woman between 35 and 50 years old with active or convalescent COVID-19.

J is TRBJ1-5 and V is TRBV6-2 or TRBV6-3, with TRBD1 matching 7 bases. Germline V lookup: CDR1 MNHEY, CDR2 SVGEGT. V lost 0 bases and J lost 9; bases outside the gene matches: 5. This CDR3 region has 14 residues. DNA for the CDR3: TGTGCCAGCAGTTACTCACCGGGACAGTGGCCCCAGCATTTT. Residues: CASSYSPGQWPQHF.

DNA of the CDR3: TGTGCCAGCACCCCGCAGGGGGGGAACACTGAAGCTTTCTTT. Translating gives CASTPQGGNTEAFF. The V gene is TRBV6-5, the J gene TRBJ1-1, with 7 positions matching TRBD1. Trimming removed 7 bases from V and 1 base from J; junction bases left unmatched: 6. Germline CDR1 is MNHEY and CDR2 is SVGAGI. The CDR3 consists of 14 residues.

V is TRBV7-9 and J is TRBJ1-2, with TRBD1 as a possible D gene (5 bases). Trimming left V 5 bases short and J 1 base short, with 8 bases between. The CDR3 has 13 amino acids. CDR1 and CDR2 from the germline V gene are SEHNR and FQNEAQ (reference sequence). The CDR3 protein is CASSKDINYGYTF. The CDR3 bases are TGTGCCAGCAGCAAGGACATTAACTATGGCTACACCTTC. Combining the CDR3 with reference TRBV7-9 and TRBJ1-2 gives the whole variable domain DTGVSQNPRHKITKRGQNVTFRCDPISEHNRLYWYRQTLGQGPEFLTYFQNEAQLEKSRLLSDRFSAERPKGSFSTLEIQRTEQGDSAMYLCASSKDINYGYTFGSGTRLTVV.

This sequence joins TRBV25-1 and TRBJ1-1, with D perhaps TRBD1 (5 bases). The ends were cut back, 8 bases at V and 3 bases at J, with 19 bases in the middle. Germline V lookup: CDR1 MGHDK, CDR2 SYGVNS. CDR3 length: 15 amino acids. CDR3 bases: TGTGCCAGCGTCGGTGGGGCAATACGAGACACTGAAGCTTTCTTT. Residues: CASVGGAIRDTEAFF.

In its sample, this clone was seen a few times. The chain joins TRBV4-2 to TRBJ2-2; 12 positions agree with TRBD2. The V gene's germline CDR1 is LGHNA and CDR2 YNFKEQ. The CDR3 sequence is 16 residues long. V dropped 6 bases and J dropped 3; count of bases not matched to a gene: 5. Here the CDR3 DNA reads TGTGCCAGCAGACTGCTAGCGGGGGGGTACACCGGGGAGCTGTTTTTT. Translated, it gives CASRLLAGGYTGELFF.

This chain connects TRBV28 to TRBJ2-1; 7 bases align to TRBD1. V dropped 3 bases and J dropped 5; count of bases not matched to a gene: 7. CDR1 and CDR2 from the germline V gene are MDHEN and SYDVKM. This CDR3 has 15 amino acids. The CDR3 sequence: CASSFGDRTNNEQFF. CDR3 DNA: TGTGCCAGCAGTTTTGGGGACAGAACTAACAATGAGCAGTTCTTC.

V and J are TRBV7-9 and TRBJ1-2, with D possibly matching TRBD1 (6 bases). The V end lost 5 bases, the J end lost 6 bases, and 10 bases lay between the germline ends. The length of the CDR3 is 12 residues. Germline-derived CDR1 and CDR2 are SEHNR and FQNEAQ (reference sequence). Here the CDR3 DNA reads TGTGCCAGCAGCCCTCAGGGGAATGGCTACACCTTC. Protein: CASSPQGNGYTF. The complete variable domain, with remaining parts taken from reference TRBV7-9 and TRBJ1-2, reads DTGVSQNPRHKITKRGQNVTFRCDPISEHNRLYWYRQTLGQGPEFLTYFQNEAQLEKSRLLSDRFSAERPKGSFSTLEIQRTEQGDSAMYLCASSPQGNGYTFGSGTRLTVV.

This rearrangement joins TRBV19 to TRBJ2-7, with 7 bases fitting TRBD2. This CDR3 region has 15 residues. Germline loops: CDR1 LNHDA, CDR2 SQIVND (reference sequence). Trimming removed 4 bases from V and 2 bases from J; junction bases left unmatched: 8. The CDR3 here is CASSTGTGTTYEQYF. The DNA for the CDR3 is TGTGCCAGTAGTACCGGGACGGGGACTACCTACGAGCAGTACTTC.

The J gene is TRBJ2-1, the V gene TRBV14, with 8 bases matching TRBD2. With V trimmed by 3 bases and J by 0 bases, 7 bases remained unmatched. CDR1 SGHDN and CDR2 FVKESK come from the germline V gene. CDR3 length equals 17 residues. CDR3 nucleotides: TGTGCCAGCAGCCACCTAAGCGGGAGTTTCTCCTACAATGAGCAGTTCTTC. Translation: CASSHLSGSFSYNEQFF.

This clone was seen just once. Here the CDR3 reads CATSRSGRGETQYF. In nucleotides, the CDR3 is TGTGCCACCAGTAGGTCGGGGCGGGGGGAGACCCAGTACTTC. V gene TRBV24-1 combines with J gene TRBJ2-5; TRBD2 aligns across 7 bases. The germline V gene encodes CDR1 KGHDR and CDR2 SFDVKD. There are 14 residues in the CDR3. Trimming took 6 bases from V and 5 from J; bases not matched to a gene: 8.

This clone showed up just a few times. CDR3 coding DNA: TGTGCCAGCACGGTCACAGGGAATTCTAATGAAAAACTGTTTTTT. Protein sequence: CASTVTGNSNEKLFF. The chain employs TRBV18 and TRBJ1-4; weak D call: TRBD1 (6 bases). The length of the CDR3 is 15 residues. The germline gives CDR1 KGHSH, CDR2 LQKENI. The V end lost 8 bases, the J end lost 3 bases, and 16 bases lay between the germline ends.